These 20 T cell receptor beta chains were all obtained from the same sample, sequenced in a study of T cell responses to AZD1222 COVID-19 vaccine. Produced via immunoSEQ multiplex PCR; TCRdb's table is partial and in-frame only. The sample lists more than 250,000 clones, more than 85% seen once, with around 0.58% in the top ten. The input for sequencing was peripheral blood, taken on day 0 of AZD1222 vaccination. Receptors were obtained from an adult in good health.

The chain links TRBV2 to TRBJ2-7; D is ambiguous. The CDR3 is made up of 13 amino acids. V lost 7 bases and J 2 bases, leaving 12 bases between the germline ends. Germline assignment: CDR1 SNHLY and CDR2 FYNNEI. The CDR3 sequence: CASKTDAPYEQYF. CDR3 nucleotides: TGTGCCAGCAAGACGGACGCGCCCTACGAGCAGTACTTC.

The chain has TRBV10-3 and TRBJ1-1, with no clear D. This CDR3 comprises 16 residues. Germline V CDR1 and CDR2: ENHRY, SYGVKD. Trimming left V 5 bases short and J 0 bases short, with 16 bases between. The CDR3 DNA sequence: TGTGCCATCAGTTCGTATTCGGCAAGCATGAACACTGAAGCTTTCTTT. This encodes CAISSYSASMNTEAFF.

The V call is TRBV5-6, the J call TRBJ1-1; D is ambiguous. This CDR3 is 16 amino acids long. Germline V CDR1 and CDR2: SGHDT, YYEEEE. Trimming removed 0 bases at V and 0 bases at J, with 12 bases between. CDR3 amino acids: CASSLVPALLNTEAFF. The CDR3 DNA sequence: TGTGCCAGCAGCTTGGTACCAGCGCTACTGAACACTGAAGCTTTCTTT.

This clone was detected only once. Different DNA sequences within this sample yield the same CDR3. The rearrangement joins TRBV11-1 to TRBJ2-3; D not resolved. CDR3 length equals 14 residues. Trimming pared 1 base from V and 5 bases from J, leaving 10 bases between. CDR1 is SGHAT, CDR2 FQDESV, per germline (reference sequence). CDR3 residues: CASSLGIWGDTQYF. The CDR3 DNA reads TGTGCCAGCAGCTTAGGGATCTGGGGAGATACGCAGTATTTT.

This chain uses TRBV5-4 with TRBJ2-2; TRBD2 aligns across 10 bases. This CDR3 has 14 residues. Unmatched junction bases numbered 1, after V lost 2 bases and J lost 6 bases. Germline-derived CDR1 and CDR2 are SGHNT and YYREEE (reference sequence). CDR3 nucleotides: TGTGCCAGCAGCTTAGCGGGAGGGTCCGGGGAGCTGTTTTTT. It encodes CASSLAGGSGELFF.

This chain uses TRBV7-8 with TRBJ1-1; tentatively, D is TRBD1 (6 bases). The germline V and J ends were trimmed by 3 bases and 1 base, with 9 bases remaining between them. Germline V gene sequence: CDR1 SGHVS, CDR2 FQNEAQ. This CDR3 has 14 residues. The chain's CDR3 is CASSFGGQNTEAFF. The DNA for the CDR3 is TGTGCCAGCAGCTTCGGGGGCCAGAACACTGAAGCTTTCTTT.

This clone was counted a single time. The V call is TRBV27, the J call TRBJ1-4, with a possible D match to TRBD1 (5 bases). V was shortened by 3 bases and J by 7 bases, with 15 bases between the two germline ends. Germline values: CDR1 MNHEY, CDR2 SMNVEV (reference sequence). The CDR3 spans 15 residues. Here the CDR3 DNA reads TGTGCCAGCAGTTTTTTAGTTGGGGCCAGTGAAAAACTGTTTTTT. It specifies CASSFLVGASEKLFF.

V is TRBV5-5 and J is TRBJ1-2; 7 bases are shared with TRBD1. Germline V gene data show CDR1 as SGHKS and CDR2 as YYEKEE (reference sequence). Trimming cost V 0 bases and J 4 bases; bases outside gene matches: 6. The CDR3 is made up of 15 amino acids. The CDR3: CASSLGWDSFYGYTF. CDR3 bases: TGTGCCAGCAGCTTGGGATGGGACAGCTTCTATGGCTACACCTTC. Full variable domain (outside the CDR3, taken from reference TRBV5-5 and TRBJ1-2): DAGVTQSPTHLIKTRGQQVTLRCSPISGHKSVSWYQQVLGQGPQFIFQYYEKEERGRGNFPDRFSARQFPNYSSELNVNALLLGDSALYLCASSLGWDSFYGYTFGSGTRLTVV.

The chain joins TRBV28 to TRBJ1-2; 9 nucleotides line up with TRBD1. V trimming: 4 bases; J trimming: 9 bases; junction bases outside the gene matches: 6. This CDR3 contains 13 residues. Germline loops: CDR1 MDHEN, CDR2 SYDVKM. DNA for the CDR3: TGTGCCAGCAGTTCGAACAGGGGGCTTAGCTACACCTTC. Translation: CASSSNRGLSYTF.

The chain combines TRBV9 with TRBJ1-6, with no clear D. This CDR3 comprises 15 residues. Looked up from germline, CDR1 is SGDLS and CDR2 is YYNGEE. V was cut by 6 bases and J by 2 bases, with 12 bases left in between. The DNA for the CDR3 is TGTGCCAGCACCCGGGGAGGGACCTATAATTCACCCCTCCACTTT. Protein product: CASTRGGTYNSPLHF.

The count of this clone is one. The rearrangement links TRBV7-9 to TRBJ1-6; D is unclear. The germline CDR1 and CDR2 sequences are SEHNR and FQNEAQ (reference sequence). The CDR3 length is 13 residues. V was pared by 4 bases and J by 10 bases, with 11 bases between. The CDR3 DNA follows: TGTGCCAGCAGCTCTAGAGGAGGCTCACCCCTCCACTTT. It yields the protein CASSSRGGSPLHF.

The rearrangement links TRBV10-2 to TRBJ1-3; 7 nucleotides match TRBD1. The CDR3 has 15 residues. Germline lookup yields CDR1 WSHSY and CDR2 SAAADI. V dropped 10 bases and J dropped 2; count of bases not matched to a gene: 11. CDR3 DNA: TGCGCCACCGGTGACAGGGCAAATGCTGGAAACACCATATATTTT. Its translation is CATGDRANAGNTIYF.

The chain has TRBV6-5 and TRBJ2-6; no reliable D call. The germline V gene has CDR1 MNHEY and CDR2 SVGAGI. The CDR3 contains 14 residues. Trimming pared 9 bases from V and 0 bases from J, leaving 9 bases between. The CDR3 loop reads CASWAFSGANVLTF. CDR3 coding DNA: TGTGCCAGTTGGGCTTTCTCTGGGGCCAACGTCCTGACTTTC.

The chain recombines TRBV9 with TRBJ1-4; 9 bases are a match to TRBD1. V was clipped by 4 bases and J by 5 bases; unmatched bases: 9. In germline, CDR1 is SGDLS, CDR2 YYNGEE. The CDR3 covers 16 residues. The DNA of the CDR3 is TGTGCCAGCAGCCTGGGACAGGGAGATAGGAATGAAAAACTGTTTTTT. It is translated as CASSLGQGDRNEKLFF.

The V and J genes are TRBV7-6 and TRBJ2-1; D call uncertain. Trimming removed 7 bases from V and 3 bases from J, with 13 bases in between. The CDR3 extends over 14 amino acids. Germline values: CDR1 SGHVS, CDR2 FNYEAQ. The CDR3 here is CASTQDSLYNEQFF. The DNA for the CDR3 is TGTGCCAGCACCCAAGACTCCCTCTACAATGAGCAGTTCTTC.

The chain carries TRBV21-1 and TRBJ2-2; TRBD1 is the table's D call, not checked against the DNA. TRBV21-1 is labeled a pseudogene. The CDR3 has 16 amino acids. The CDR3 loop reads CASSKVGQGRTGELFF. In nucleotides, the CDR3 is TGTGCCAGCAGCAAAGTGGGACAGGGGAGGACCGGGGAGCTGTTTTTT.

The V gene is TRBV18, the J gene TRBJ2-7; D unresolved. The CDR3 loop spans 15 amino acids. CDR1 and CDR2 from the germline V gene are KGHSH and LQKENI. V was clipped by 1 base and J by 0 bases, with 10 bases between them. Here the CDR3 reads CASSPQRFSSYEQYF. The CDR3 DNA is TGTGCCAGCTCACCACAACGGTTCAGCTCCTACGAGCAGTACTTC.

The chain combines TRBV2 with TRBJ2-5; 12 nucleotides line up with TRBD2. V lost 7 bases and J lost 7; bases outside the gene matches: 10. This CDR3 region has 15 residues. Germline V gene data show CDR1 as SNHLY and CDR2 as FYNNEI. CDR3: CASTTSGGPQGTQYF. The CDR3 nucleotides read TGTGCCAGCACCACTAGCGGGGGGCCTCAGGGGACCCAGTACTTC.

This chain links TRBV7-8 with TRBJ2-2, with 7 bases fitting TRBD2. With 5 bases clipped from V and 7 bases from J, the junction kept 1 base outside the gene matches. Germline assignment: CDR1 SGHVS and CDR2 FQNEAQ. The CDR3 extends over 12 amino acids. The CDR3 sequence: CASSRTSGELFF. Here the CDR3 DNA reads TGTGCCAGCAGCCGGACTAGCGGGGAGCTGTTTTTT.

This clone was counted only a few times. The chain uses TRBV2 and TRBJ1-3; D not resolved. Trimming cost V 5 bases and J 4 bases, with 12 bases left between them. This CDR3 has 14 residues. Germline lookup yields CDR1 SNHLY and CDR2 FYNNEI. This chain's CDR3 is CASSPTAPGNTIYF. Written as DNA, the CDR3 is TGTGCCAGCAGTCCCACGGCTCCAGGAAACACCATATATTTT.